These 9 T cell receptor beta chains were all obtained from the same sample, sequenced in a study of shared clonotypes between healthy human individuals. Clones were sequenced by immunoSEQ multiplex PCR, and TCRdb holds only the in-frame ones, with some missing. The sample shows about 980,000 clones, approximately 80% of them seen only once. The sample was memory CD4+ T cells sorted from blood. The subset: CD45RA-negative fraction. These receptors came from a man aged 18 to 29 in good health.

There are many counts of this clone. The CDR3 sequence: CASSLRGFEQYF. For the CDR3, the DNA is TGTGCCAGCAGTCTCAGGGGATTCGAGCAGTACTTC. This chain joins TRBV6-5 and TRBJ2-7; a weak D match, TRBD1 (6 bases). Germline values: CDR1 MNHEY, CDR2 SVGAGI. Trimming removed 5 bases at V and 6 bases at J, with 11 bases between. This CDR3 comprises 12 residues.

This clone appeared a few times. The junction shows a germline mismatch at one end, possibly a read error. The chain recombines TRBV7-7 with TRBJ2-3, with D possibly called TRBD1 or TRBD2 (5 bases each). The CDR3 sequence is 14 residues long. Germline CDR1 reads SSHAT; CDR2 reads FNYEAQ (reference sequence). In DNA form, the CDR3 reads TGTGCTAGCAGTTCGGGACGAAGCACAGATACGCAGTATTTT. It yields the protein CASSSGRSTDTQYF.

Of note for this clone: Other DNA sequences within the sample encode an identical CDR3. The gene calls are TRBV5-6 and TRBJ2-5; D gene ambiguous. CDR1 is SGHDT and CDR2 is YYEEEE in the germline V gene. CDR3 length equals 14 residues. V dropped 0 bases and J dropped 2 bases, with 8 bases sitting between them. The CDR3 loop is CASSLVGRQETQYF. The CDR3 DNA follows: TGTGCCAGCAGCTTGGTTGGACGGCAAGAGACCCAGTACTTC. Full variable domain (missing parts from reference TRBV5-6 and TRBJ2-5): DAGVTQSPTHLIKTRGQQVTLRCSPKSGHDTVSWYQQALGQGPQFIFQYYEEEERQRGNFPDRFSGHQFPNYSSELNVNALLLGDSALYLCASSLVGRQETQYFGPGTRLLVL.

Note on this clone: Within the sample, other DNA sequences also encode this same CDR3. The chain recombines TRBV19 with TRBJ2-3; D uncertain. Germline assignment: CDR1 LNHDA and CDR2 SQIVND (reference sequence). The CDR3 consists of 13 residues. Trimming removed 3 bases at V and 1 base at J, with 5 bases between. The chain's CDR3 is CASSILGTDTQYF. CDR3 coding DNA: TGTGCCAGTAGTATCTTGGGCACAGATACGCAGTATTTT. Using reference TRBV19 and TRBJ2-3 for the parts outside the CDR3, the full variable domain is DGGITQSPKYLFRKEGQNVTLSCEQNLNHDAMYWYRQDPGQGLRLIYYSQIVNDFQKGDIAEGYSVSREKKESFPLTVTSAQKNPTAFYLCASSILGTDTQYFGPGTRLTVL.

The chain carries TRBV6-1 and TRBJ2-7; D might be TRBD1 (5 bases). This CDR3 contains 16 residues. The V gene's germline CDR1 is MNHNS and CDR2 SASEGT. V dropped 5 bases and J dropped 4 bases, with 21 bases sitting between them. The CDR3 sequence: CASSKDPAGFPYEQYF. As DNA, the CDR3 is TGTGCCAGCAGTAAAGACCCGGCAGGGTTTCCTTACGAGCAGTACTTC.

This chain links TRBV11-2 with TRBJ1-1; D is uncertain. The V gene's germline CDR1 is SGHAT and CDR2 FQNNGV. This CDR3 region has 13 residues. Trimming took 3 bases from V and 3 from J, leaving 8 bases between them. In DNA form, the CDR3 reads TGTGCCAGCAGCTTGACCCCCGACACTGAAGCTTTCTTT. Translating gives CASSLTPDTEAFF. The full variable domain, its missing parts supplied by reference TRBV11-2 and TRBJ1-1, is EAGVAQSPRYKIIEKRQSVAFWCNPISGHATLYWYQQILGQGPKLLIQFQNNGVVDDSQLPKDRFSAERLKGVDSTLKIQPAKLEDSAVYLCASSLTPDTEAFFGQGTRLTVV.

The chain uses TRBV18 and TRBJ2-1; 7 bases map to TRBD1. With 3 bases clipped from V and 0 bases from J, the junction kept 2 bases outside the gene matches. The germline CDR1 and CDR2 sequences are KGHSH and LQKENI. This CDR3 comprises 15 residues. The CDR3 DNA sequence: TGTGCCAGCTCACCGACAGGGTTCTCCTACAATGAGCAGTTCTTC. Residues: CASSPTGFSYNEQFF.

The chain couples TRBV29-1 to TRBJ2-3; 8 positions match TRBD2. Germline V lookup: CDR1 SQVTM, CDR2 ANQGSEA. CDR3 length equals 15 residues. With V trimmed by 2 bases and J by 3 bases, 7 bases remained unmatched. CDR3 bases: TGCAGCGTTGAAATCTCGGCGGGGGGAACAGATACGCAGTATTTT. Translating gives CSVEISAGGTDTQYF.

The CDR3 here is CASSRQASGPTDTQYF. The DNA of the CDR3 is TGCGCCAGCAGCAGGCAGGCGTCAGGACCGACAGATACGCAGTATTTT. The chain is built from TRBV5-1 and TRBJ2-3; D is undetermined. The germline gives CDR1 SGHRS, CDR2 YFSETQ. The CDR3 loop spans 16 amino acids. Trimming pared 4 bases from V and 3 bases from J, leaving 18 bases between.